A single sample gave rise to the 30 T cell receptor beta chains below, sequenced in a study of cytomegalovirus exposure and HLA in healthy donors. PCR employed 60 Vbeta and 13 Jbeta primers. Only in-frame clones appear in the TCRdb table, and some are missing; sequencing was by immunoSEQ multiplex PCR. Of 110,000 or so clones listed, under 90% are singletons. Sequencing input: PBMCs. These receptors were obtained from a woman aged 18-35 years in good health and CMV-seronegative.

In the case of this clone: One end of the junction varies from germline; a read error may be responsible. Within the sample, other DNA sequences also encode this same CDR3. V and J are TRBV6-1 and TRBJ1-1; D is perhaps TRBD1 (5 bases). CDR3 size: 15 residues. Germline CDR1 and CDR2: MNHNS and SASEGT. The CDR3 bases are TGTGCTAGCAACCCCCGGGGGTTGCGGAACACTGAAGCTTTCTTT. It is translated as CASNPRGLRNTEAFF.

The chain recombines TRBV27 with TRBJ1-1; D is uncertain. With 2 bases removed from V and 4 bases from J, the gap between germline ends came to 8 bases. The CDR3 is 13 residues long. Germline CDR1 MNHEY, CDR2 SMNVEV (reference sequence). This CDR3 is CASSLRASTEAFF. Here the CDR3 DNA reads TGTGCCAGCAGTTTAAGAGCTTCCACTGAAGCTTTCTTT.

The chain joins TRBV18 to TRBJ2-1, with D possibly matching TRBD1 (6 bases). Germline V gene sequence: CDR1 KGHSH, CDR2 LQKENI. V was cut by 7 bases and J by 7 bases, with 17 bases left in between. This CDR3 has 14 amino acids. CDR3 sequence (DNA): TGTGCCAGCTACAGGTCAGGGGATGGGAATGAGCAGTTCTTC. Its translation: CASYRSGDGNEQFF.

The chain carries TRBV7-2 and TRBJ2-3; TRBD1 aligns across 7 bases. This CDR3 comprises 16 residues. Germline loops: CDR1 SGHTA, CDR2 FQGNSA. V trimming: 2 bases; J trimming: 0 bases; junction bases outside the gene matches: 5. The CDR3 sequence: CASSLHGTASTDTQYF. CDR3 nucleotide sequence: TGTGCCAGCAGCTTACACGGGACAGCTAGCACAGATACGCAGTATTTT. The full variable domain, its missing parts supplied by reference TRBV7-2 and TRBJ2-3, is GAGVSQSPSNKVTEKGKDVELRCDPISGHTALYWYRQSLGQGLEFLIYFQGNSAPDKSGLPSDRFSAERTGGSVSTLTIQRTQQEDSAVYLCASSLHGTASTDTQYFGPGTRLTVL.

As DNA, the CDR3 is TGTGCCAGCGTTTCCTCGTCCGGGGAGCTGTTTTTT. This encodes CASVSSSGELFF. J is TRBJ2-2 and V is TRBV27; D uncertain. CDR3 length: 12 residues. The germline gives CDR1 MNHEY, CDR2 SMNVEV (reference sequence). Trimming removed 8 bases at V and 6 bases at J, with 10 bases between.

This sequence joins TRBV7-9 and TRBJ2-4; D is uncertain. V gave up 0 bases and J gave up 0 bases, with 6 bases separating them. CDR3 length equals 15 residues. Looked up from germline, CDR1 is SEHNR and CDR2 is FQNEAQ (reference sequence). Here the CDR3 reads CASSLAHLAKNIQYF. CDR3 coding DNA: TGTGCCAGCAGCTTAGCGCACTTAGCCAAAAACATTCAGTACTTC.

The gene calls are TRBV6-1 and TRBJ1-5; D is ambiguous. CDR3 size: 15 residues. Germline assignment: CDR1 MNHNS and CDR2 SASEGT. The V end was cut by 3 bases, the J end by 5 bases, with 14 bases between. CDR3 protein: CASSDVGAGYQPQHF. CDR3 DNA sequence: TGTGCCAGCAGTGATGTGGGCGCGGGGTATCAGCCCCAGCATTTT.

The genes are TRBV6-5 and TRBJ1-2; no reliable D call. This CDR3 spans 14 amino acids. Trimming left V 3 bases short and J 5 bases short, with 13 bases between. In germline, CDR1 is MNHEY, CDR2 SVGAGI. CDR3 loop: CASSYNREGYGYTF. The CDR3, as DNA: TGTGCCAGCAGTTATAATCGGGAGGGATATGGCTACACCTTC.

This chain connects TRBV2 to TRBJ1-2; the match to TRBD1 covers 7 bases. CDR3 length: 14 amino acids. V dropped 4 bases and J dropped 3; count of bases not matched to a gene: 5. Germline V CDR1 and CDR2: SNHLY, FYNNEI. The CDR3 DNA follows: TGTGCCAGCAGTGGGAGGGGGCGCTACTATGGCTACACCTTC. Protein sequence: CASSGRGRYYGYTF.

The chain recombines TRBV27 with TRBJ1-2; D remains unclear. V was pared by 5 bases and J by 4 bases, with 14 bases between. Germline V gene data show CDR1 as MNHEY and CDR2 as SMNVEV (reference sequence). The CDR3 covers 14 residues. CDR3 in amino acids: CASSIGGRGYGYTF. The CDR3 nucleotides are TGTGCCAGCAGTATCGGAGGGCGAGGCTATGGCTACACCTTC.

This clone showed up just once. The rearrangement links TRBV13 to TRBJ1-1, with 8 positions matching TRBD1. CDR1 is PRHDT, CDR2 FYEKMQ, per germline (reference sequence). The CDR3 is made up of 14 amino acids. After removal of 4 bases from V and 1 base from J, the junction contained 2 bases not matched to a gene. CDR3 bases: TGTGCCAGCAGCTACAGGGGGGGGAACACTGAAGCTTTCTTT. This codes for CASSYRGGNTEAFF.

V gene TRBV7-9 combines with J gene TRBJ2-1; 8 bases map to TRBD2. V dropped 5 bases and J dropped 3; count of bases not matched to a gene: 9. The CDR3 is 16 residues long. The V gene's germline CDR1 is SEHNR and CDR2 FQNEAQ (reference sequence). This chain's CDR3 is CASSGKKLADYNEQFF. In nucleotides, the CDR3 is TGTGCCAGCAGCGGAAAGAAACTAGCGGACTACAATGAGCAGTTCTTC.

CDR3 protein: CASSLGTDLPTYEQYV. The CDR3 DNA sequence: TGTGCCAGCAGTTTGGGGACAGACCTACCTACCTACGAGCAGTACGTC. The chain carries TRBV27 and TRBJ2-7; 7 bases fit TRBD1. Germline trimming cut 3 bases from V and 2 bases from J; bases unmatched to any gene: 10. Germline lookup yields CDR1 MNHEY and CDR2 SMNVEV (reference sequence). This CDR3 comprises 16 residues.

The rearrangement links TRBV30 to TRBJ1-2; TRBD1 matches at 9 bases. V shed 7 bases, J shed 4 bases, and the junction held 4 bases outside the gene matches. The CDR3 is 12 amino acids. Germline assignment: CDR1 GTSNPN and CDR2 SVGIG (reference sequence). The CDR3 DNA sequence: TGTGCCTCGAGGACAGGGGTCTATGGCTACACCTTC. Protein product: CASRTGVYGYTF.

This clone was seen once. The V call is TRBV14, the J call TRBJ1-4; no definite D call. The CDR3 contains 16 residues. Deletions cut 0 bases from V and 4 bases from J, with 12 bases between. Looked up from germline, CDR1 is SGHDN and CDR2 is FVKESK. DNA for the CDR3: TGTGCCAGCAGCCAAGACCGGGGTTTCCGTAATGAAAAACTGTTTTTT. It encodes CASSQDRGFRNEKLFF.

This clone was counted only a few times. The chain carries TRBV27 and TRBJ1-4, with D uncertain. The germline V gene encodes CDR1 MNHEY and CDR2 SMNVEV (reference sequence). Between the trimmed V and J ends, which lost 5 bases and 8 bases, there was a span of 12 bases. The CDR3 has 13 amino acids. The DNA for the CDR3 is TGTGCCAGCAGTATTTCTCGGCGGGAAAAACTGTTTTTT. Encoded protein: CASSISRREKLFF.

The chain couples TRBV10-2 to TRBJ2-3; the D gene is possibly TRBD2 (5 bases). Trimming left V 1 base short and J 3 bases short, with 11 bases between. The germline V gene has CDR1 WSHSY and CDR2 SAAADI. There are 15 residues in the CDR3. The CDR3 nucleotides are TGCGCCAGCAGTGAGTACTTAGCGAGAACAGATACGCAGTATTTT. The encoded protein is CASSEYLARTDTQYF.

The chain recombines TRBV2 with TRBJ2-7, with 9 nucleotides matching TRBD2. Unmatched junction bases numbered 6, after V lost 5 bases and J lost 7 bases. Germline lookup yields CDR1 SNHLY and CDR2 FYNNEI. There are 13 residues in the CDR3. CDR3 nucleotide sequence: TGTGCCAGCAGTTACGGCGGGAGGGGGGAGCAGTACTTC. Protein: CASSYGGRGEQYF.

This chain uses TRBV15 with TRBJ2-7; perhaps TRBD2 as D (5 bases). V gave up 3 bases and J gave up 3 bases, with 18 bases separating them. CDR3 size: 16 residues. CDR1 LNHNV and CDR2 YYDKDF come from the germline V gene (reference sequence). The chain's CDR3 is CATSSGIRSSRYEQYF. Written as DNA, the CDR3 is TGTGCCACCAGCAGCGGCATTCGGTCTAGCCGCTACGAGCAGTACTTC.

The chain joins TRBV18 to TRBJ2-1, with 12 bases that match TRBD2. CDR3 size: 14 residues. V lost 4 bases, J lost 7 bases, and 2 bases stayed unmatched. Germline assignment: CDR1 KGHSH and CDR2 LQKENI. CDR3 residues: CASSLGTSGNEQFF. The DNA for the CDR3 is TGTGCCAGCTCACTAGGGACTAGCGGGAATGAGCAGTTCTTC.

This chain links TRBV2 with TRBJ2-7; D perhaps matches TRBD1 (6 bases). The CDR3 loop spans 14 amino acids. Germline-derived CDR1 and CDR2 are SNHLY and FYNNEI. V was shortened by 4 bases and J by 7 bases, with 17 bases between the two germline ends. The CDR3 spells CASSGGVGAGEQYF. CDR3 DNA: TGTGCCAGCAGTGGGGGCGTGGGGGCTGGGGAGCAGTACTTC. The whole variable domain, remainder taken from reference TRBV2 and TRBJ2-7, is EPEVTQTPSHQVTQMGQEVILRCVPISNHLYFYWYRQILGQKVEFLVSFYNNEISEKSEIFDDQFSVERPDGSNFTLKIRSTKLEDSAMYFCASSGGVGAGEQYFGPGTRLTVT.

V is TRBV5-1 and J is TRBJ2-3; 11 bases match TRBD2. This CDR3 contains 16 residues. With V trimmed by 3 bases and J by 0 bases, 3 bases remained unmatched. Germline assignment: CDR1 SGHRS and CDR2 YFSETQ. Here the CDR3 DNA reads TGCGCCAGCAGCTCATTAGCGGGAGGGAGCACAGATACGCAGTATTTT. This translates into CASSSLAGGSTDTQYF. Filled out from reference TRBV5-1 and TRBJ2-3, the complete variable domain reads KAGVTQTPRYLIKTRGQQVTLSCSPISGHRSVSWYQQTPGQGLQFLFEYFSETQRNKGNFPGRFSGRQFSNSRSEMNVSTLELGDSALYLCASSSLAGGSTDTQYFGPGTRLTVL.

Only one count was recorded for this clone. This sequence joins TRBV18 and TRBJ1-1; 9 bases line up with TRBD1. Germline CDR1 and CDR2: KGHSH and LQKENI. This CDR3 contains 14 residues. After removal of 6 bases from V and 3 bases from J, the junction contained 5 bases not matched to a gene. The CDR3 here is CASSPGQGYTEAFF. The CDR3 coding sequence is TGTGCCAGCTCGCCCGGACAGGGGTACACTGAAGCTTTCTTT.

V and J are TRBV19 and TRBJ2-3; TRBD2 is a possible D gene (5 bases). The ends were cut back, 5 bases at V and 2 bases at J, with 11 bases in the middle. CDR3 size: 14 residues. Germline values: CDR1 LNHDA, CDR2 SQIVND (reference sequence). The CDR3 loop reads CASSDGSATDTQYF. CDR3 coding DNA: TGTGCCAGTAGTGATGGTAGCGCCACAGATACGCAGTATTTT.

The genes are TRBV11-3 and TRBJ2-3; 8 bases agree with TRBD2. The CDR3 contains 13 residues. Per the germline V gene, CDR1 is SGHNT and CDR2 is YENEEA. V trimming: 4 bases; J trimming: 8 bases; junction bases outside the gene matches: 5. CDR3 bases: TGTGCCAGCAGCTCCGGGGGGGCCGGTACGCAGTATTTT. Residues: CASSSGGAGTQYF.

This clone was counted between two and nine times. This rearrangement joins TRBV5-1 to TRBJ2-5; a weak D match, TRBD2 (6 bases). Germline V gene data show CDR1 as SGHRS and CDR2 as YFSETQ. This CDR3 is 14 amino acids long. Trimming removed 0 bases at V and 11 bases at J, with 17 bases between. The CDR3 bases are TGCGCCAGCAGCTTGGTGACGGACTACGAGGAGCAGTACTTC. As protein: CASSLVTDYEEQYF.

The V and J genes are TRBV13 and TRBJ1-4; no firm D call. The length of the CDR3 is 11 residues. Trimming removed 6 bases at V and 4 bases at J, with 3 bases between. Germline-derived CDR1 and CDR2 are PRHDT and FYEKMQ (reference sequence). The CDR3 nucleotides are TGTGCCAGCAGTCGTAATGAAAAACTGTTTTTT. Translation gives CASSRNEKLFF.

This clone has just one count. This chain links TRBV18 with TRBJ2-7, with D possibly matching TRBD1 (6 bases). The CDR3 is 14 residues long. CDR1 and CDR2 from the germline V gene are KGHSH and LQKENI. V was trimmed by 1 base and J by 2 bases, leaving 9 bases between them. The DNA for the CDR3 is TGTGCCAGCTCACCACGGCAGGGGACCTACGAGCAGTACGTC. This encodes CASSPRQGTYEQYV.

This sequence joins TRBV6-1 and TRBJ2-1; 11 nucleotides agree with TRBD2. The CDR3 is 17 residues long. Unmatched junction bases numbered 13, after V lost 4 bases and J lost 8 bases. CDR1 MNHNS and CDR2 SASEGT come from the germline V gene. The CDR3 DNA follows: TGTGCCAGCAGTGGTGCCTTAGCGGGGGGGGAGGTCCATGAGCAGTTCTTC. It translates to CASSGALAGGEVHEQFF.

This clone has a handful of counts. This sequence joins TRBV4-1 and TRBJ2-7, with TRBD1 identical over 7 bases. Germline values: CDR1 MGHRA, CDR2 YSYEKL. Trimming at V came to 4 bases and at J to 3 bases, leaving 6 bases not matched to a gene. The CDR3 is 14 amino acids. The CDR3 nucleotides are TGCGCCAGCAGCCTGCGACAGGGTGTCTACGAGCAGTACGTC. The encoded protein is CASSLRQGVYEQYV.